The 24 T cell receptor beta chains listed next were all sequenced from one sample in a study of cytomegalovirus exposure and HLA in healthy donors. Amplification used 60 Vbeta primers and 13 Jbeta primers. Generated by immunoSEQ multiplex PCR, the TCRdb table keeps only in-frame clones and is missing some. This table has around 190,000 clones, 70% to 85% appearing once. The sequencing input was PBMCs. The receptors stem from a woman between 40 and 55 years old in good health and CMV-seronegative.

This chain links TRBV6-4 with TRBJ2-1; D possibly corresponds to TRBD2 (6 bases). The germline V gene encodes CDR1 MRHNA and CDR2 SNTAGT. The CDR3 runs 14 residues. The germline V and J ends were trimmed by 1 base and 7 bases, with 11 bases remaining between them. The CDR3 loop is CASSDLGLTNEQFF. The CDR3 DNA follows: TGTGCCAGCAGTGACTTGGGACTCACAAATGAGCAGTTCTTC.

The V and J genes are TRBV4-3 and TRBJ2-2, with 8 nucleotides matching TRBD2. Germline CDR1 and CDR2: LGHNA and YSLEER. The J segment lost 5 bases and the V segment lost 1 base, leaving 6 bases of the junction unmatched. This CDR3 is 16 amino acids long. CDR3 bases: TGCGCCAGCAGCCAAGGCAGCGGGAGTTGGACCGGGGAGCTGTTTTTT. It codes for CASSQGSGSWTGELFF.

With respect to this clone: At one end the junction does not follow the germline gene, possibly because of a read error. This chain uses TRBV25-1 with TRBJ2-7; 7 bases match TRBD2. The CDR3 has 12 residues. The germline gives CDR1 MGHDK, CDR2 SYGVNS. This CDR3 reads CASRGPGGPTHF. DNA for the CDR3: TGTGCCAGCAGGGGGCCGGGGGGACCTACCCACTTC.

This clone was observed a single time. The chain carries TRBV12-5 and TRBJ1-1, with a tentative D call TRBD1 (5 bases). Germline CDR1 reads LGHNT; CDR2 reads FRNRAP. This CDR3 contains 15 residues. The germline V and J ends were trimmed by 1 base and 0 bases, with 9 bases remaining between them. CDR3 coding DNA: TGTGCTAGTGGTTTGGGACAGCCGATGAACACTGAAGCTTTCTTT. Translation gives CASGLGQPMNTEAFF.

The genes are TRBV7-2 and TRBJ2-7; D ambiguous. Germline CDR1 reads SGHTA; CDR2 reads FQGNSA. The CDR3 has 15 residues. Trimming left V 1 base short and J 0 bases short, with 10 bases between. CDR3 nucleotides: TGTGCCAGCAGCTTAGGTGATATTAGCTCCTACGAGCAGTACTTC. This encodes CASSLGDISSYEQYF.

This chain links TRBV5-1 with TRBJ1-2, with 9 positions matching TRBD1. V lost 4 bases and J lost 6; bases outside the gene matches: 7. CDR1 and CDR2 (germline): SGHRS, YFSETQ. The CDR3 length is 14 residues. The CDR3 bases are TGCGCCAGCAGCCCGGGACAGGGCTCCCATGGCTACACCTTC. Translation gives CASSPGQGSHGYTF.

This clone has only a few counts. The chain is built from TRBV6-6 and TRBJ1-4; D perhaps matches TRBD1 (6 bases). This CDR3 region has 15 residues. Trimming shortened V by 7 bases and J by 7 bases, and 19 bases separated the two germline ends. Germline V gene data show CDR1 as MNHNY and CDR2 as SVGAGI (reference sequence). CDR3 loop: CASTSLQGTGEKLFF. The CDR3 bases are TGTGCCAGCACTTCACTACAGGGCACGGGTGAAAAACTGTTTTTT.

The gene calls are TRBV4-3 and TRBJ1-2; TRBD1 might be the D (6 bases). Germline values: CDR1 LGHNA, CDR2 YSLEER. This CDR3 contains 16 residues. The germline V and J ends were trimmed by 0 bases and 0 bases, with 11 bases remaining between them. Here the CDR3 reads CASSQDGDTSNYGYTF. The CDR3 nucleotides are TGCGCCAGCAGCCAAGATGGGGACACCTCTAACTATGGCTACACCTTC.

The rearrangement links TRBV2 to TRBJ1-1; D call uncertain. Germline CDR1 and CDR2: SNHLY and FYNNEI. Trimming stripped 6 bases from V and 2 bases from J, with 7 bases between. The CDR3 loop spans 12 amino acids. CDR3 amino acids: CASRFSNTEAFF. DNA of the CDR3: TGTGCCAGCAGGTTTTCAAACACTGAAGCTTTCTTT.

This chain joins TRBV4-2 and TRBJ2-1; 9 positions agree with TRBD2. Trimming took 0 bases from V and 3 from J; bases not matched to a gene: 6. The length of the CDR3 is 17 residues. Germline V gene data show CDR1 as LGHNA and CDR2 as YNFKEQ. CDR3 DNA: TGTGCCAGCAGCCAAGATCCCATAGCGGGAGACTACAATGAGCAGTTCTTC. Its protein product is CASSQDPIAGDYNEQFF.

This chain uses TRBV11-3 with TRBJ2-5, with 8 nucleotides matching TRBD1. Germline-derived CDR1 and CDR2 are SGHNT and YENEEA. After removal of 5 bases from V and 5 bases from J, the junction contained 4 bases not matched to a gene. This CDR3 has 13 residues. The CDR3 spells CASSTTGGETQYF. DNA for the CDR3: TGTGCCAGCAGCACTACAGGGGGGGAGACCCAGTACTTC.

The genes are TRBV6-1 and TRBJ2-3; the match to TRBD2 covers 8 bases. Per germline, CDR1 MNHNS and CDR2 SASEGT. The CDR3 is made up of 13 amino acids. V trimming: 10 bases; J trimming: 3 bases; junction bases outside the gene matches: 6. The CDR3 reads CATRSSGTDTQYF. In DNA form, the CDR3 reads TGTGCCACCCGTTCTAGCGGGACAGATACGCAGTATTTT.

This clone has more than one count but fewer than ten. The chain recombines TRBV28 with TRBJ1-2; 9 bases match TRBD1. The V segment lost 5 bases and the J segment 4 bases; nucleotides outside the gene matches: 8. CDR1 MDHEN and CDR2 SYDVKM come from the germline V gene. The CDR3 spans 15 residues. CDR3 DNA sequence: TGTGCCAGCAGTGACGGGACAGGGTCCGGCTATGGCTACACCTTC. This gives the protein CASSDGTGSGYGYTF.

This clone was seen only once. The DNA of the CDR3 is TGTGCCAGCAGCTTCGAGACAGGGTCATCCTACGAGCAGTACTTC. Translation gives CASSFETGSSYEQYF. The chain links TRBV5-5 to TRBJ2-7; 7 bases match TRBD1. From germline, CDR1 is SGHKS and CDR2 YYEKEE (reference sequence). The V segment lost 2 bases and the J segment 1 base; nucleotides outside the gene matches: 6. CDR3 length: 15 amino acids.

This clone came up a few times. J is TRBJ2-7 and V is TRBV4-1; 8 bases are shared with TRBD1. CDR3 size: 18 residues. Per the germline V gene, CDR1 is MGHRA and CDR2 is YSYEKL. J was trimmed by 2 bases and V by 3 bases; bases with no gene match: 15. The CDR3 region is CASSQGLSQGVRAYEQYF. CDR3 bases: TGCGCCAGCAGCCAGGGATTGTCACAGGGGGTTAGAGCCTACGAGCAGTACTTC.

This clone was detected a few times. The V gene is TRBV6-5, the J gene TRBJ2-2, with 11 bases lining up with TRBD2. This CDR3 has 15 amino acids. Germline CDR1 and CDR2: MNHEY and SVGAGI. The V gene end was trimmed by 5 bases and the J gene end by 6 bases; junction bases not matched to a gene: 5. CDR3 nucleotides: TGTGCCAGCAGTCTAGCGGGAGGAGTCTCCGGGGAGCTGTTTTTT. It specifies CASSLAGGVSGELFF.

CDR3 amino acids: CAWEGQGNTDTQYF. CDR3 nucleotides: TGTGCCTGGGAAGGACAGGGGAACACAGATACGCAGTATTTT. This rearrangement joins TRBV30 to TRBJ2-3; 9 bases line up with TRBD1. Germline CDR1 is GTSNPN and CDR2 is SVGIG (reference sequence). The CDR3 consists of 14 residues. Germline trimming cut 5 bases from V and 2 bases from J; bases unmatched to any gene: 5. The full variable domain, rest sourced from reference TRBV30 and TRBJ2-3, is SQTIHQWPATLVQPVGSPLSLECTVEGTSNPNLYWYRQAAGRGLQLLFYSVGIGQISSEVPQNLSASRPQDRQFILSSKKLLLSDSGFYLCAWEGQGNTDTQYFGPGTRLTVL.

This rearrangement joins TRBV5-1 to TRBJ1-1; no firm D call. V was pared by 4 bases and J by 0 bases, with 10 bases between. From germline, CDR1 is SGHRS and CDR2 YFSETQ. The CDR3 covers 14 residues. The CDR3 DNA reads TGCGCCAGCAGCATTGGACTGGTGAACACTGAAGCTTTCTTT. It is translated as CASSIGLVNTEAFF.

The chain joins TRBV6-6 to TRBJ2-4; D may be TRBD1 (6 bases). This CDR3 has 15 amino acids. Germline CDR1 and CDR2: MNHNY and SVGAGI (reference sequence). V was clipped by 6 bases and J by 5 bases, with 17 bases between them. CDR3 nucleotide sequence: TGTGCCAGCAGACCCACAGGGTCTGCCGAAAACATTCAGTACTTC. It codes for CASRPTGSAENIQYF.

A word on this clone: The junction does not match germline at one end; this may be a read error. This sequence joins TRBV6-1 and TRBJ1-3; D is undetermined. The length of the CDR3 is 11 residues. Germline V gives CDR1 MNHNS, CDR2 SASEGT. CDR3 sequence: CASREGDTIYF. The CDR3 coding sequence is TGTGCCAGCAGGGAAGGAGACACCATATATTTT.

The CDR3 region is CASSSDPGNTEAFF. The CDR3 DNA is TGTGCCAGCAGCTCAGATCCTGGGAACACTGAAGCTTTCTTT. The rearrangement joins TRBV7-3 to TRBJ1-1; D remains ambiguous. CDR1 and CDR2 (germline): SGHTA, FQGTGA. The CDR3 is made up of 14 amino acids. V was trimmed by 4 bases and J by 1 base, leaving 10 bases between them.

The chain links TRBV28 to TRBJ2-7; D might be TRBD2 (6 bases). Germline V gene sequence: CDR1 MDHEN, CDR2 SYDVKM. Trimming cost V 6 bases and J 3 bases, with 21 bases left between them. The CDR3 is 16 amino acids. The CDR3 spells CASRDPVVPGDYEQYF. CDR3 in DNA: TGTGCCAGCAGGGACCCCGTAGTCCCGGGGGACTACGAGCAGTACTTC.

The rearrangement uses TRBV9 and TRBJ1-4, with a tentative D call TRBD1 (6 bases). The CDR3 loop spans 14 amino acids. Germline V gene lookup returns CDR1 SGDLS and CDR2 YYNGEE. Trimming cost V 4 bases and J 10 bases, with 17 bases left between them. CDR3 region: CASSSGQPGGKLFF. CDR3 DNA: TGTGCCAGCAGCTCCGGACAGCCGGGAGGAAAACTGTTTTTT. Full variable domain (remainder filled in from reference TRBV9 and TRBJ1-4): DSGVTQTPKHLITATGQRVTLRCSPRSGDLSVYWYQQSLDQGLQFLIQYYNGEERAKGNILERFSAQQFPDLHSELNLSSLELGDSALYFCASSSGQPGGKLFFGSGTQLSVL.

The rearrangement uses TRBV19 and TRBJ1-5; D remains ambiguous. This CDR3 is built from 14 residues. Deletions cut 0 bases from V and 4 bases from J, with 7 bases between. Germline CDR1 and CDR2: LNHDA and SQIVND (reference sequence). The CDR3 is CASSIDLRNQPQHF. The CDR3 DNA is TGTGCCAGTAGTATAGATCTCAGAAATCAGCCCCAGCATTTT.